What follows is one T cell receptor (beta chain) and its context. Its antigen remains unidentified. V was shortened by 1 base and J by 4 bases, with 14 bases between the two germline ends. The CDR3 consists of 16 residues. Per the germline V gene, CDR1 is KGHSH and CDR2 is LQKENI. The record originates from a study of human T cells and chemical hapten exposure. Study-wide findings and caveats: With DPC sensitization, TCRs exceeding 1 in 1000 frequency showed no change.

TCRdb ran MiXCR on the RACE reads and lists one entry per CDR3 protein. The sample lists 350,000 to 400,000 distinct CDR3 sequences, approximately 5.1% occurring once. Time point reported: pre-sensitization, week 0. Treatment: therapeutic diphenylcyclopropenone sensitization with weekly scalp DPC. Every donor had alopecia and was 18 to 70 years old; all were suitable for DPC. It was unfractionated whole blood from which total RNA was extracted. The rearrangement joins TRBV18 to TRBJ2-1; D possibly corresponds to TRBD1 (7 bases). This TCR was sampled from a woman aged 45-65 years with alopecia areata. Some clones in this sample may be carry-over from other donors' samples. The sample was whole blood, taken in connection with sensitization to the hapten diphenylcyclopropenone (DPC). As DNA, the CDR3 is TGTGCCAGCTCACCACTCAGACAGGGACTTTACAATGAGCAGTTCTTC. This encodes CASSPLRQGLYNEQFF.